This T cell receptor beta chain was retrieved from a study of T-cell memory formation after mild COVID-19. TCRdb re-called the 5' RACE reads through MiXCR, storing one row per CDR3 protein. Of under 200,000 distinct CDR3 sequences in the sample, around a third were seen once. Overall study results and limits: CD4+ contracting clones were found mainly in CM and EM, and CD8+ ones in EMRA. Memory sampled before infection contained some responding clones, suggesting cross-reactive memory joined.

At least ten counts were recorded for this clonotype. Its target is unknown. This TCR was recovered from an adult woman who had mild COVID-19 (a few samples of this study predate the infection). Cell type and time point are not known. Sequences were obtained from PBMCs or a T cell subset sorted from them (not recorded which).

This chain's CDR3 is CASHFDTRGVSSYNEQFF. CDR3 coding DNA: TGTGCCAGCCACTTCGATACCCGGGGAGTCAGCTCCTACAATGAGCAGTTCTTC. The chain couples TRBV12-3 or TRBV12-4 to TRBJ2-1, with a weak D call TRBD2 (5 bases). This CDR3 comprises 18 residues. Trimming took 8 bases from V and 0 from J, leaving 23 bases between them.